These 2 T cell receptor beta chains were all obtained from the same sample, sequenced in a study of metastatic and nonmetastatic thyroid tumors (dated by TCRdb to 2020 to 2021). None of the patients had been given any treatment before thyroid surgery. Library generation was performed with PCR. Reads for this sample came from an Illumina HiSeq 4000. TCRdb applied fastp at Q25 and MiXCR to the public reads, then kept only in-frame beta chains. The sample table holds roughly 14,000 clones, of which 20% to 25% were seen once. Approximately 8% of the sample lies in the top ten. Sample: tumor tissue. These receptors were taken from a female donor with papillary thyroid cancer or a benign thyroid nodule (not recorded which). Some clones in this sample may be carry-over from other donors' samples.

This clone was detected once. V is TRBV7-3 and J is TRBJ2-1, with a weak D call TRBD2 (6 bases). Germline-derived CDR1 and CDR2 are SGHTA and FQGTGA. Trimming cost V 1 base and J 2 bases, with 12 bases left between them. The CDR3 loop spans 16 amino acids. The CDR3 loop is CASSLIGEAPYNEQFF. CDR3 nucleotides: TGTGCCAGCAGCTTAATCGGGGAGGCCCCCTACAATGAGCAGTTCTTC.

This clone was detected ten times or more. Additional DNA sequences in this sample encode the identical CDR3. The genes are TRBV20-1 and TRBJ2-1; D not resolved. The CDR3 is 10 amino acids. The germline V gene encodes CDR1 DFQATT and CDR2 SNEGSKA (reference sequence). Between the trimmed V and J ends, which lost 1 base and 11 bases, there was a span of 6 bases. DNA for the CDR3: TGCAGTGCTAGAGCCGGAAAGCAGTTCTTC. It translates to CSARAGKQFF.